This is a list of T cell receptor beta chains from one sample in a study of OX40 agonist ivuxolimab in advanced cancers. Repertoires were generated with immunoSEQ multiplex PCR, while TCRdb's copy carries only in-frame clones and drops some. The sample consists of 35,000 to 45,000 clones, about 70% of them appearing once. The input for sequencing was CD4+ or CD8+ T cells sorted from blood, taken in a trial of the OX40 agonist ivuxolimab. The source of these receptors is an adult with an advanced solid tumor such as melanoma, head and neck, liver or kidney cancer. The CDR3 runs from the conserved cysteine through the conserved F or W. The D gene is left open where the match is weak. A clone size is listed for some rows: how often the clone was seen (once, few, many), or a class if it is expanded.

clone size: -
V gene: TRBV28
J gene: TRBJ1-5
D gene: -
CDR3 DNA: TGTGCCAGCAGTTTATCGGTCAGTGTGAGCAATCAGCCCCAGCATTTT
CDR3 protein: CASSLSVSVSNQPQHF

clone size: once
V gene: TRBV6-1
J gene: TRBJ1-2
D gene: -
CDR3 DNA: TGTGCCAGCAGTGAAGGAGGGACCGAGGGCTATGGCTACACCTTC
CDR3 protein: CASSEGGTEGYGYTF

clone size: few
V gene: TRBV5-1
J gene: TRBJ2-1
D gene: -
CDR3 DNA: TGCGCCAGCGAAGGGCACCATGAGCAGTTCTTC
CDR3 protein: CASEGHHEQFF

clone size: -
V gene: TRBV5-8
J gene: TRBJ2-7
D gene: TRBD1
CDR3 DNA: TGTGCCAGCAGCCCGAGGGGCAGGGGGCTATTCTACGAGCAGTACTTC
CDR3 protein: CASSPRGRGLFYEQYF

clone size: few
V gene: TRBV4-2
J gene: TRBJ2-5
D gene: -
CDR3 DNA: TGTGCCAGCAGCCAAGATTCGACTGGGGGTGTTGGGGAGACCCAGTACTTC
CDR3 protein: CASSQDSTGGVGETQYF

clone size: -
V gene: TRBV14
J gene: TRBJ2-3
D gene: TRBD2
CDR3 DNA: TGTGCCAGCAGCCAAGTAGCGGGGGGTTTTGATACGCAGTATTTT
CDR3 protein: CASSQVAGGFDTQYF

clone size: -
V gene: TRBV29-1
J gene: TRBJ1-4
D gene: -
CDR3 DNA: TGCAGTGTGATGGCAGGTTCGAAAGAAAAACTGTTTTTT
CDR3 protein: CSVMAGSKEKLFF

clone size: once
V gene: TRBV19
J gene: TRBJ1-1
D gene: -
CDR3 DNA: TGTGCCAGTAGTCCTCGGACAGTCATGAACACTGAAGCTTTCTTT
CDR3 protein: CASSPRTVMNTEAFF

clone size: -
V gene: TRBV27
J gene: TRBJ1-1
D gene: -
CDR3 DNA: TGTGCCAGCAGTTTATTTACAGGAAGCACTGAAGCTTTCTTT
CDR3 protein: CASSLFTGSTEAFF

clone size: -
V gene: TRBV5-1
J gene: TRBJ2-5
D gene: TRBD2
CDR3 DNA: TGCGCCAGCAGCTTGGCCGGTAGCGGGGGGGCCGGGGAGACCCAGTACTTC
CDR3 protein: CASSLAGSGGAGETQYF

clone size: few
V gene: TRBV18
J gene: TRBJ2-1
D gene: -
CDR3 DNA: TGTGCCAGCTCACCGGACTACGAGCAGTTCTTC
CDR3 protein: CASSPDYEQFF

clone size: many
V gene: TRBV12-5
J gene: TRBJ2-3
D gene: -
CDR3 DNA: TGTGCTAGTGGTTCGCCGGGTGATACGCAGTATTTT
CDR3 protein: CASGSPGDTQYF

clone size: -
V gene: TRBV19
J gene: TRBJ1-1
D gene: -
CDR3 DNA: TGTGCCAGTAGTATCCAGCTAAACACTGAAGCTTTCTTT
CDR3 protein: CASSIQLNTEAFF

clone size: -
V gene: TRBV6-1
J gene: TRBJ1-1
D gene: -
CDR3 DNA: TGTGCCAGCAGACACCTGAACACTGAAGCTTTCTTT
CDR3 protein: CASRHLNTEAFF

clone size: once
V gene: TRBV9
J gene: TRBJ2-2
D gene: -
CDR3 DNA: TGTGCCAGCAGCTTTAGTCGGGGCGGGGAGCTGTTTTTT
CDR3 protein: CASSFSRGGELFF

clone size: once
V gene: TRBV28
J gene: TRBJ2-3
D gene: -
CDR3 DNA: TGTGCCTCAGCCGGGTATACGCAGTATTTT
CDR3 protein: CASAGYTQYF

clone size: -
V gene: TRBV7-2
J gene: TRBJ2-5
D gene: -
CDR3 DNA: TGTGCCAGCAGCCCCCAGACTGGAGTAGAGACCCAGTACTTC
CDR3 protein: CASSPQTGVETQYF

clone size: -
V gene: TRBV2
J gene: TRBJ1-2
D gene: -
CDR3 DNA: TGTGCCAGCAGTGAACAGCTCAGTAACTATGGCTACACCTTC
CDR3 protein: CASSEQLSNYGYTF

clone size: -
V gene: TRBV20-1
J gene: TRBJ1-2
D gene: TRBD1
CDR3 DNA: TGCAGTGCTGGGACAGGAACGAGCTACACCTTC
CDR3 protein: CSAGTGTSYTF

clone size: -
V gene: TRBV23-1
J gene: TRBJ2-5
D gene: -
CDR3 DNA: TGCGCCAGCAGTCGACTGGGAGAGACCCAGTACTTC
CDR3 protein: CASSRLGETQYF

clone size: -
V gene: TRBV12-5
J gene: TRBJ1-2
D gene: -
CDR3 DNA: TGTGCTAGTGGTATCAGGGTCGTCTACACCTTC
CDR3 protein: CASGIRVVYTF

clone size: -
V gene: TRBV9
J gene: TRBJ2-1
D gene: -
CDR3 DNA: TGTGCCAGCAGCGTATCAGGGGATGAGCAGTTCTTC
CDR3 protein: CASSVSGDEQFF

clone size: -
V gene: TRBV2
J gene: TRBJ2-2
D gene: -
CDR3 DNA: TGTGCCAGCGAGCTGGGGGCGAACACCGGGGAGCTGTTTTTT
CDR3 protein: CASELGANTGELFF

clone size: -
V gene: TRBV6-6
J gene: TRBJ1-5
D gene: TRBD1
CDR3 DNA: TGTGCCAGCAACGACAGGGTCTTTCAGCCCCAGCATTTT
CDR3 protein: CASNDRVFQPQHF

clone size: -
V gene: TRBV7-3
J gene: TRBJ1-1
D gene: -
CDR3 DNA: TGTGCCAGCAGCTTGGGGGCCAACACTGAAGCTTTCTTT
CDR3 protein: CASSLGANTEAFF

clone size: -
V gene: TRBV6-1
J gene: TRBJ2-3
D gene: -
CDR3 DNA: TGTGCCAGCAGTGAGGGGGAGGCGGCAGATACGCAGTATTTT
CDR3 protein: CASSEGEAADTQYF

clone size: few
V gene: TRBV7-2
J gene: TRBJ2-1
D gene: TRBD2
CDR3 DNA: TGTGCCAGCAGCTTAGCGCCGTCTAGCGGGTCCTACAATGAGCAGTTCTTC
CDR3 protein: CASSLAPSSGSYNEQFF

clone size: medium-sized
V gene: TRBV30
J gene: TRBJ1-1
D gene: -
CDR3 DNA: TGTGCCTGGATGAGGAGCATGAACACTGAAGCTTTCTTT
CDR3 protein: CAWMRSMNTEAFF

clone size: -
V gene: TRBV5-1
J gene: TRBJ2-2
D gene: -
CDR3 DNA: TGCGCCAGCAGCTTTTCCAGGGTGGGCACCGGGGAGCTGTTTTTT
CDR3 protein: CASSFSRVGTGELFF

clone size: -
V gene: TRBV4-2
J gene: TRBJ1-5
D gene: TRBD1
CDR3 DNA: TGTGCCAGCAGCCCGTACAAGGGGGCGGAGGTTCTTAGCAATCAGCCCCAGCATTTT
CDR3 protein: CASSPYKGAEVLSNQPQHF

clone size: -
V gene: TRBV9
J gene: TRBJ1-1
D gene: -
CDR3 DNA: TGTGCCAGCAGCACCTCCCCGTCGGACATGAACACTGAAGCTTTCTTT
CDR3 protein: CASSTSPSDMNTEAFF

clone size: few
V gene: TRBV18
J gene: TRBJ2-1
D gene: -
CDR3 DNA: TGTGCCAGCTCACCACGGGATTCATACAATGAGCAGTTCTTC
CDR3 protein: CASSPRDSYNEQFF

clone size: -
V gene: TRBV6-5
J gene: TRBJ2-7
D gene: -
CDR3 DNA: TGTGCCAGCAGTTACTCTCATCTCGGGCAGACCTACGAGCAGTACTTC
CDR3 protein: CASSYSHLGQTYEQYF

clone size: -
V gene: TRBV30
J gene: TRBJ2-6
D gene: TRBD1
CDR3 DNA: TGTGCCTGGAGGGACAGGGGACCTGGGGCCAACGTCCTGACTTTC
CDR3 protein: CAWRDRGPGANVLTF

clone size: -
V gene: TRBV6-6
J gene: TRBJ2-7
D gene: -
CDR3 DNA: TGTGCCAGCAGTTACAACAGCTACGAGCAGTACTTC
CDR3 protein: CASSYNSYEQYF

clone size: -
V gene: TRBV2
J gene: TRBJ1-2
D gene: -
CDR3 DNA: TGTGCCAGCCGCGATGGGTACGGGGACTATGGCTACACCTTC
CDR3 protein: CASRDGYGDYGYTF

clone size: -
V gene: TRBV9
J gene: TRBJ2-7
D gene: -
CDR3 DNA: TGTGCCAGCAGCCCTAGGGGGGAGACAGTCTACGAGCAGTACTTC
CDR3 protein: CASSPRGETVYEQYF

clone size: -
V gene: TRBV6-6
J gene: TRBJ1-1
D gene: -
CDR3 DNA: TGTGCCAGCAGTTACAGGGTTTTGGACACTGAAGCTTTCTTT
CDR3 protein: CASSYRVLDTEAFF

clone size: -
V gene: TRBV5-4
J gene: TRBJ1-2
D gene: -
CDR3 DNA: TGTGCCAGCAGCTTGTTGAAGTCAGGGCTTGGCTATGGCTACACCTTC
CDR3 protein: CASSLLKSGLGYGYTF

clone size: -
V gene: TRBV19
J gene: TRBJ1-4
D gene: -
CDR3 DNA: TGTGCCAGTAGTATAAGCCTGCAGGGTCGACTTGGAGGTAATGAAAAACTGTTTTTT
CDR3 protein: CASSISLQGRLGGNEKLFF

clone size: few
V gene: TRBV9
J gene: TRBJ2-7
D gene: -
CDR3 DNA: TGTGCCAGCAGCGTAGAGGACACCCATGGCGAGCAGTACTTC
CDR3 protein: CASSVEDTHGEQYF

clone size: -
V gene: TRBV11-2
J gene: TRBJ2-7
D gene: -
CDR3 DNA: TGTGCCAGCAGCTCAGCCGGGGGCTACGAGCAGTACTTC
CDR3 protein: CASSSAGGYEQYF

clone size: -
V gene: TRBV19
J gene: TRBJ1-6
D gene: -
CDR3 DNA: TGTGCCAGTAGCCCCGACAGGCTGTCACCCCTCCACTTT
CDR3 protein: CASSPDRLSPLHF

clone size: few
V gene: TRBV5-4
J gene: TRBJ1-2
D gene: -
CDR3 DNA: TGTGCCAGCAGGGTGGTCGGCTATGGCTACACCTTC
CDR3 protein: CASRVVGYGYTF

clone size: few
V gene: TRBV18
J gene: TRBJ1-6
D gene: -
CDR3 DNA: TGTGCCAGCTCAGGGGGATATAATTCACCCCTCCACTTT
CDR3 protein: CASSGGYNSPLHF

clone size: few
V gene: TRBV20-1
J gene: TRBJ2-1
D gene: -
CDR3 DNA: TGCAGTGCTACTAGGGATGAGCAGTTCTTC
CDR3 protein: CSATRDEQFF

clone size: few
V gene: TRBV19
J gene: TRBJ1-2
D gene: TRBD1
CDR3 DNA: TGTGCCAGTACGGCCGGGACAGGCTATGGCTACACCTTC
CDR3 protein: CASTAGTGYGYTF

clone size: once
V gene: TRBV2
J gene: TRBJ2-1
D gene: TRBD1
CDR3 DNA: TGTGCCAGCAGTCTGACAGGGGACAATGAGCAGTTCTTC
CDR3 protein: CASSLTGDNEQFF

clone size: -
V gene: TRBV10-3
J gene: TRBJ1-1
D gene: -
CDR3 DNA: TGTGCCATCAGTGAATGGGTCAGGGACACTGAGGCTTTCTTT
CDR3 protein: CAISEWVRDTEAFF

clone size: -
V gene: TRBV27
J gene: TRBJ2-6
D gene: -
CDR3 DNA: TGTGCCAGCAGTTTTCTCGGGACGGCTGGGGCCAACGTCCTGACTTTC
CDR3 protein: CASSFLGTAGANVLTF

clone size: -
V gene: TRBV6-5
J gene: TRBJ1-5
D gene: TRBD1
CDR3 DNA: TGTGCCAGCCAGCGGACAGGGGGAATGGATCAGCCCCAGCATTTT
CDR3 protein: CASQRTGGMDQPQHF

clone size: -
V gene: TRBV30
J gene: TRBJ1-3
D gene: TRBD1
CDR3 DNA: TGTGCCTGGAGCCCGGGACAGCTTGGAAACACCATATATTTT
CDR3 protein: CAWSPGQLGNTIYF

clone size: -
V gene: TRBV6-1
J gene: TRBJ1-2
D gene: TRBD1
CDR3 DNA: TGTGCCAGCGTGGGGGACAGGAACACTAACTATGGCTACACCTTC
CDR3 protein: CASVGDRNTNYGYTF

clone size: -
V gene: TRBV4-1
J gene: TRBJ1-2
D gene: TRBD1
CDR3 DNA: TGCGCCAGCAGCCAAGTCACAGGGGGACGAGGCTACACCTTC
CDR3 protein: CASSQVTGGRGYTF

clone size: -
V gene: TRBV7-9
J gene: TRBJ2-1
D gene: -
CDR3 DNA: TGTGCCAGCAGCACCCGAAGGAGGGACAATGAGCAGTTCTTC
CDR3 protein: CASSTRRRDNEQFF